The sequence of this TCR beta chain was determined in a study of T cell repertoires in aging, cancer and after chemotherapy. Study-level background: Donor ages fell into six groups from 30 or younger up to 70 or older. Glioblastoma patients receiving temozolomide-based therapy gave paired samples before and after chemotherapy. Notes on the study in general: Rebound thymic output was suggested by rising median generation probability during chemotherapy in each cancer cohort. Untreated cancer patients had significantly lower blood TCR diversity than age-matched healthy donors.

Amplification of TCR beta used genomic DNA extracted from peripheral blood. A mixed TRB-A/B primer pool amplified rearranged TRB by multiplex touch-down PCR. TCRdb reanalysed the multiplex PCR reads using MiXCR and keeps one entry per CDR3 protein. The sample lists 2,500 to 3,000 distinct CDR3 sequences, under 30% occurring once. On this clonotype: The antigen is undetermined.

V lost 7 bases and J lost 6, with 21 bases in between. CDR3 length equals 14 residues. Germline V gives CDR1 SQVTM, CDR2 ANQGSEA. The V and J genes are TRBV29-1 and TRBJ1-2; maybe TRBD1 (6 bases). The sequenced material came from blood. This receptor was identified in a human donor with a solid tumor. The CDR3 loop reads CSADIRGRADGYTF. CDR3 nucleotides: TGCAGCGCCGACATCAGGGGAAGGGCGGATGGCTACACCTTC.